This passage covers 3 T cell receptor beta chains from one sample sequenced in a study of blood T cells in healthy people across ages. Combining a sample-barcoded 5' primer with a J-beta primer mix, a second PCR ran for about 7 to 11 cycles. Using its own MiXCR run on the 5' RACE reads, TCRdb lists one record per CDR3 protein. The data contain 1,500,000 or so distinct CDR3 sequences, approximately 59% of them seen just once; the ten biggest clones take up 6.5% to 8%. The sample taken for sequencing was blood. The receptors shown here come from a man aged 18 to 30 in good health.

This clonotype has a single count. The V call is TRBV20-1, the J call TRBJ1-5; TRBD1 matches 12 bases. This CDR3 is built from 15 residues. From germline, CDR1 is DFQATT and CDR2 SNEGSKA (reference sequence). V lost 0 bases, J lost 6 bases, and 3 bases stayed unmatched. The CDR3 region has the DNA TGCAGTGCTAGAGATGGGACAGGGGGCGGTCAGCCCCAGCATTTT. This sequence encodes CSARDGTGGGQPQHF.

The gene calls are TRBV24-1 and TRBJ2-3; TRBD1 might be the D (5 bases). CDR3 length: 19 amino acids. The germline V gene has CDR1 KGHDR and CDR2 SFDVKD. The V and J ends lost 1 base and 0 bases respectively, with 19 bases between them. CDR3 residues: CATSDFNFGARKSTDTQYF. The CDR3 DNA reads TGTGCCACCAGTGATTTTAATTTTGGGGCACGGAAAAGCACAGATACGCAGTATTTT.

This clonotype was observed once. The V and J genes are TRBV27 and TRBJ2-2; 11 positions match TRBD1. The germline gives CDR1 MNHEY, CDR2 SMNVEV (reference sequence). CDR3 size: 16 residues. The V gene end was trimmed by 5 bases and the J gene end by 6 bases; junction bases not matched to a gene: 8. The CDR3 nucleotides are TGTGCCAGCAGTCAACGGGACAGGGGGAGGGCCGGGGAGCTGTTTTTT. Protein: CASSQRDRGRAGELFF.